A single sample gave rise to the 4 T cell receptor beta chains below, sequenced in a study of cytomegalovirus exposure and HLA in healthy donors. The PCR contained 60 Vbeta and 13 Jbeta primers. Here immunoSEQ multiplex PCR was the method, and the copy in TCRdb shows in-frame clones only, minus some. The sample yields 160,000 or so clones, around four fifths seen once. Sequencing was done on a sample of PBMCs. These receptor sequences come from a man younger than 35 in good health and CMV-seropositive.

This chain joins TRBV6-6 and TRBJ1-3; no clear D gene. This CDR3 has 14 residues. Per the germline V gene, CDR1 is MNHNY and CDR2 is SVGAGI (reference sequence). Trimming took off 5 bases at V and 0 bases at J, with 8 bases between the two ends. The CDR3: CASSLDGSGNTIYF. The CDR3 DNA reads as TGTGCCAGCAGTCTAGACGGCTCTGGAAACACCATATATTTT.

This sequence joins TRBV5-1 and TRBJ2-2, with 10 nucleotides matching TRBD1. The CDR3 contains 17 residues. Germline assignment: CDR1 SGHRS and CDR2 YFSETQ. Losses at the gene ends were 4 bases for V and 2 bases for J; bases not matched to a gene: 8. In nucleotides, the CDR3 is TGCGCCAGCAGCCGACAGGGGGCGTTTAGTAACACCGGGGAGCTGTTTTTT. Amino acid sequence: CASSRQGAFSNTGELFF.

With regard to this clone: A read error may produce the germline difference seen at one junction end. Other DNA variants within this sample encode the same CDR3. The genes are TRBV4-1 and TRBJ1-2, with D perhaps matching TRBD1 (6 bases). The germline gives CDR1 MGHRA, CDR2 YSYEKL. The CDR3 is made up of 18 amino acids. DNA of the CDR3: TGCGCCAGCAGCCAAGATTTAGGGGGGCGGGGGACCGGCTATGGTTACACCTTC. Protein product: CASSQDLGGRGTGYGYTF.

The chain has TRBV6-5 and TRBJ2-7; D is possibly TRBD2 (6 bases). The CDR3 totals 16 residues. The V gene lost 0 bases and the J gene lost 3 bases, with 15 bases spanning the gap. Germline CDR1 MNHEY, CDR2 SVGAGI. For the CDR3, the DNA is TGTGCCAGCAGTTACTCCGGCAGGACGGGGGTCTACGAGCAGTACTTC. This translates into CASSYSGRTGVYEQYF.